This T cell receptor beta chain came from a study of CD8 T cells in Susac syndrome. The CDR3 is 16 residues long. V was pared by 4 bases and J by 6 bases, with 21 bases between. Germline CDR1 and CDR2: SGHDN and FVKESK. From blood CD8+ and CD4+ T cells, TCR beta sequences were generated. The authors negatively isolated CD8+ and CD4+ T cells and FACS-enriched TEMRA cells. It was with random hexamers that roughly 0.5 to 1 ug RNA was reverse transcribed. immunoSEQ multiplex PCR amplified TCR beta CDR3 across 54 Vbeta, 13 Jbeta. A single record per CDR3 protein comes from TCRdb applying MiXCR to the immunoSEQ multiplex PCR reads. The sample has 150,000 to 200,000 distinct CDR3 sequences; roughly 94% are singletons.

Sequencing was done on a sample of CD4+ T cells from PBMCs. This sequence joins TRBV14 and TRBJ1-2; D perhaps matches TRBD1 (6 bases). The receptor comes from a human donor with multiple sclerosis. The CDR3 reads CASSPRPTGSRDGYTF. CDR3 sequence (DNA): TGTGCCAGCAGCCCAAGACCGACAGGCAGCCGGGATGGCTACACCTTC.